The text below deals with one T cell receptor (beta chain). The antigen remains undetermined. These data originate in a study of cytomegalovirus exposure and HLA in healthy donors. Per the germline V gene, CDR1 is MNHEY and CDR2 is SMNVEV (reference sequence). J gave up 2 bases and V 6 bases, and 8 bases lay outside the gene matches. CDR3 length equals 15 residues. Points from the study as a whole: Analysis was carried out at a later point, and it linked a missense DCLRE1C variant to TCR beta V- and J-gene trimming. Some highly shared sequence variants likely arose as a pipeline artifact. The authors enumerated over 150 TCR beta chains as linked to cytomegalovirus.

Vbeta (60) and Jbeta (13) primers were used in the PCR. Assay: immunoSEQ multiplex PCR; the TCRdb copy retains only in-frame clones and omits some. The data contain 150,000 to 200,000 clones, roughly 79% of them singletons. J is TRBJ1-2 and V is TRBV27; TRBD1 aligns across 8 bases. Sequenced sample: PBMCs. This TCR derives from a woman aged 25 to 45 in good health and CMV-seropositive. CDR3 amino acids: CASRRAWTGNYGYTF. The CDR3 nucleotides read TGTGCCAGCAGGAGGGCTTGGACAGGGAACTATGGCTACACCTTC.